This entry is about one T cell receptor beta chain. Its target antigen remains unknown. Sequence at one end of the junction differs from germline and may be a read error. The germline V gene (reference sequence) specifies GTSNPN as CDR1 and SVGIG as CDR2. The CDR3 holds 12 amino acids from the cysteine to the phenylalanine. CDR3 DNA only is kept here, 36 bases in frame from base 1. This entry is derived from a study of shared clonotypes between healthy human individuals (dated by TCRdb to 2020 to 2022). At the level of the whole study: Three men and two women, aged 18 to 49 years, made up the cohort. To increase sequencing depth and limit assay-specific biases, different laboratories used diverse techniques to prepare libraries and sequence TCR repertoires. Each donor's leukapheresis produced roughly between roughly 0.9 and 8.9 billion PBMCs. Blood TCR repertoires of five healthy adults were deeply sequenced to estimate repertoire size and the extent of clonotype sharing between individuals.

Using the deep immunoSEQ assay, TCR CDR3 regions were amplified from genomic DNA by multiplex PCR. Extracted genomic DNA from each cell subset was distributed evenly across all wells of several immunoSEQ 96-well plates, and each plate was treated as a replicate. For unsorted PBMC, roughly 300 ng of genomic DNA, equivalent to approximately 28,000 T cell genomes, went into each replicate PCR. Genomic DNA from unsorted PBMC was sequenced over ten immunoSEQ deep assay plates. The purified libraries were quantified using a Qubit 3.0 fluorometer, sized with a Bioanalyzer 2100, and then quantified again using the KAPA Library Quantification kit. Each immunoSEQ 96-well plate was sequenced on its own single-read 150-cycle Illumina NextSeq 550 flow cell. The authors' pipeline ran thus. Because only junctional sequences without quality scores were contained in the immunoSEQ output, filtering matching that applied to full-length reads could not be performed. Sequences were annotated with PyIR, a Python wrapper for IgBLAST v1.9, and V/J genes and CDR3 were assigned using IMGT germline references. Any read was removed if the V/J assignment was weak (E-value above 1e-6), the CDR3 was missing, or the read contained stop codons, out-of-frame junctions, or ambiguous translated residues. V3J clonotypes were defined as sequences sharing the same inferred V gene, J gene, and CDR3 amino acid sequence. Percentage overlap between repertoires was computed as shared unique clonotypes divided by the size of the smaller repertoire. Repertoire richness was assessed with RTK rarefaction, the Chao1 estimator, and Recon v2.1 estimates of unobserved clonotypes. This immuneACCESS table, as held by TCRdb, lists in-frame sequences with V and J called but not all clones. Of the missing ones, under half trace to an unresolved V gene in checked studies; the others have no known cause. That table is the source of V, J and clone size, and D and trimming were worked out from the DNA. A total of approximately 500,000 clones appear in this sample, approximately 79% of them only once. 13% of the sample lies in the top ten.

The donors were healthy, HIV-negative adults with no recently reported acute infections or vaccinations. All donors were Caucasian adults living in Nashville, Tennessee, USA. For unsorted samples, about 90 million PBMCs were counted and genomic DNA was extracted with the QIAamp DNA Blood Mini kit. Blood was collected by leukapheresis, and PBMCs were isolated by Ficoll-Histopaque density gradient centrifugation and then cryopreserved in liquid nitrogen vapor phase. General findings and caveats noted by the study authors: Only blood was sampled, and tissue TCR repertoires likely differ from those in blood. Based on pairwise subsampling, the degree of clonotype sharing among donors was expected to be affected by sequencing depth. Because the study included a small number of donors, the genetic and exposure-history diversity represented was limited.

Sequenced input: PBMCs. The origin of this receptor is a woman aged 40 to 50 in good health. Some clones in this sample may be carry-over from other donors' samples. This chain is built from TRBV30 and TRBJ1-1; the D gene remains uncertain. The nucleotide sequence reads TGTGCCTGGAGTCCATCTCGGAGGATAGCTACATTT. The resulting protein is CAWSPSRRIATF.